Listed here is a single T cell receptor (beta chain). Its antigen is still unknown. The data were obtained in a study of blood T cells in healthy people across ages. Together with a sample-barcoded 5' primer, a J-beta primer mix was included in a second PCR lasting roughly 6 to 12 cycles. Every sample gave at least 3 million paired-end reads containing CDR3. TCRdb re-called the 5' RACE reads with MiXCR, one entry per CDR3 protein. The data contain about 1,500,000 distinct CDR3 sequences, under 30% of them singletons. With 7 bases clipped from V and 3 bases from J, the junction kept 7 bases outside the gene matches. Germline V lookup: CDR1 SGHAT, CDR2 FQNNGV. The CDR3 runs to 15 residues. Caucasian, healthy and from Russia, the donors were aged between about 6 and 90. General study points: Estimates drawn from one million T cells were deemed to understate diversity.

The specimen was blood. This sequence joins TRBV11-2 and TRBJ2-7; the match to TRBD2 covers 12 bases. The TCR was taken from a woman aged 25 to 39 in good health. CDR3 protein: CASTEETSGSYEQYF. The DNA of the CDR3 is TGTGCCAGCACCGAAGAGACTAGCGGGAGCTACGAGCAGTACTTC.